This is a list of T cell receptor beta chains from one sample in a study of CD8+ T cells in alopecia areata. Assay used: immunoSEQ multiplex PCR; TCRdb lists only in-frame clones, some missing. The table lists roughly 150,000 clones, about three fifths of them singletons. The sequencing sample was made of CD8+ T cells sorted from blood. The origin of the receptors is a human donor in good health. Both conserved end residues are part of each CDR3. Fields, in order: D gene, clone size, J gene, V gene, CDR3 protein, CDR3 DNA. The D gene is left open where the match is weak. Only some rows state a clone size, as once, few, many or a class for expanded clones.

d_call: -; clone_size: once; j_call: TRBJ2-1; v_call: TRBV2; cdr3_aa: CASSERGSYNEQFF; cdr3_nt: TGTGCCAGCAGTGAGCGGGGCTCCTACAATGAGCAGTTCTTC
d_call: TRBD2; clone_size: -; j_call: TRBJ2-7; v_call: TRBV2; cdr3_aa: CASSRTGTSVFYEQYF; cdr3_nt: TGTGCCAGCAGCAGGACCGGGACTAGCGTTTTCTACGAGCAGTACTTC
d_call: -; clone_size: few; j_call: TRBJ2-5; v_call: TRBV27; cdr3_aa: CASSLSLQNQETQYF; cdr3_nt: TGTGCCAGCAGTTTGTCGCTACAGAACCAAGAGACCCAGTACTTC
d_call: -; clone_size: -; j_call: TRBJ2-5; v_call: TRBV5-6; cdr3_aa: CASGGPQETQYF; cdr3_nt: TGTGCCAGCGGCGGGCCTCAAGAGACCCAGTACTTC
d_call: TRBD1; clone_size: -; j_call: TRBJ1-2; v_call: TRBV28; cdr3_aa: CASSLRGRGQEGYTF; cdr3_nt: TGTGCCAGCAGTTTAAGGGGCAGGGGGCAGGAAGGCTACACCTTC
d_call: -; clone_size: -; j_call: TRBJ2-5; v_call: TRBV7-9; cdr3_aa: CASSLEREETQYF; cdr3_nt: TGTGCCAGCAGCTTAGAGCGGGAAGAGACCCAGTACTTC
d_call: -; clone_size: -; j_call: TRBJ2-7; v_call: TRBV7-9; cdr3_aa: CASSLIATGYEQYF; cdr3_nt: TGTGCCAGCAGTTTAATTGCCACAGGCTACGAGCAGTACTTC
d_call: -; clone_size: -; j_call: TRBJ1-1; v_call: TRBV7-9; cdr3_aa: CASSLAGEAFF; cdr3_nt: TGTGCCAGCAGCTTAGCAGGGGAAGCTTTCTTT
d_call: TRBD1; clone_size: few; j_call: TRBJ2-2; v_call: TRBV29-1; cdr3_aa: CSADGQGAPGTGELFF; cdr3_nt: TGCAGCGCTGACGGACAGGGGGCGCCAGGCACCGGGGAGCTGTTTTTT
d_call: -; clone_size: few; j_call: TRBJ2-5; v_call: TRBV27; cdr3_aa: CASSLGETQYF; cdr3_nt: TGTGCCAGCAGTTTAGGGGAGACCCAGTACTTC
d_call: -; clone_size: -; j_call: TRBJ2-7; v_call: TRBV7-9; cdr3_aa: CASSPPGEEQYF; cdr3_nt: TGTGCCAGCAGCCCCCCAGGGGAAGAGCAGTACTTC
d_call: -; clone_size: few; j_call: TRBJ1-1; v_call: TRBV29-1; cdr3_aa: CSVVDPTTSEAFF; cdr3_nt: TGCAGCGTTGTCGACCCAACCACCTCTGAAGCTTTCTTT
d_call: TRBD1; clone_size: few; j_call: TRBJ1-2; v_call: TRBV11-2; cdr3_aa: CASSPGTAYGYTF; cdr3_nt: TGTGCCAGCAGCCCCGGGACAGCTTATGGCTACACCTTC
d_call: -; clone_size: few; j_call: TRBJ2-6; v_call: TRBV2; cdr3_aa: CASSFSQYSGANVLTF; cdr3_nt: TGTGCCAGCAGTTTTAGCCAATACTCTGGGGCCAACGTCCTGACTTTC
d_call: -; clone_size: few; j_call: TRBJ1-3; v_call: TRBV29-1; cdr3_aa: CSVMGRGPSGNTIYF; cdr3_nt: TGCAGCGTCATGGGCCGCGGTCCCTCTGGAAACACCATATATTTT
d_call: -; clone_size: few; j_call: TRBJ2-3; v_call: TRBV29-1; cdr3_aa: CSVSTPGSDTQYF; cdr3_nt: TGCAGCGTTTCCACCCCGGGGTCAGATACGCAGTATTTT
d_call: -; clone_size: -; j_call: TRBJ2-3; v_call: TRBV30; cdr3_aa: CAWSGGRGLTDTQYF; cdr3_nt: TGTGCCTGGAGTGGTGGCAGGGGACTCACAGATACGCAGTATTTT
d_call: -; clone_size: -; j_call: TRBJ2-7; v_call: TRBV11-2; cdr3_aa: CASSLEGTLYEQYF; cdr3_nt: TGTGCCAGCAGCTTAGAAGGGACCCTTTACGAGCAGTACTTC
d_call: TRBD2; clone_size: -; j_call: TRBJ2-2; v_call: TRBV15; cdr3_aa: CATSLAASNTGELFF; cdr3_nt: TGTGCCACCAGTCTAGCGGCATCGAACACCGGGGAGCTGTTTTTT
d_call: -; clone_size: -; j_call: TRBJ2-2; v_call: TRBV7-6; cdr3_aa: CASSLAGGNTGELFF; cdr3_nt: TGTGCCAGCAGCTTAGCGGGGGGGAACACCGGGGAGCTGTTTTTT
d_call: -; clone_size: -; j_call: TRBJ2-5; v_call: TRBV30; cdr3_aa: CAWSLSEEETQYF; cdr3_nt: TGTGCCTGGAGTCTATCGGAAGAGGAGACCCAGTACTTC
d_call: -; clone_size: -; j_call: TRBJ2-7; v_call: TRBV7-9; cdr3_aa: CASSLGVTYEQYF; cdr3_nt: TGTGCCAGCAGCTTAGGGGTTACCTACGAGCAGTACTTC
d_call: -; clone_size: -; j_call: TRBJ2-4; v_call: TRBV29-1; cdr3_aa: CSVVRSGIQYF; cdr3_nt: TGCAGCGTTGTGCGGTCAGGCATTCAGTACTTC
d_call: -; clone_size: -; j_call: TRBJ2-2; v_call: TRBV7-8; cdr3_aa: CASSLAPGELFF; cdr3_nt: TGTGCCAGCAGCTTAGCCCCCGGGGAGCTGTTTTTT
d_call: TRBD2; clone_size: -; j_call: TRBJ2-5; v_call: TRBV4-2; cdr3_aa: CASSHWRGEAETQYF; cdr3_nt: TGTGCCAGCAGCCATTGGCGGGGGGAAGCGGAGACCCAGTACTTC
d_call: -; clone_size: few; j_call: TRBJ2-2; v_call: TRBV29-1; cdr3_aa: CSVARENTGELFF; cdr3_nt: TGCAGCGTTGCCAGGGAGAACACCGGGGAGCTGTTTTTT
d_call: TRBD2; clone_size: -; j_call: TRBJ2-7; v_call: TRBV29-1; cdr3_aa: CSAYQGTSGSSEQYF; cdr3_nt: TGCAGCGCATACCAGGGGACTAGCGGGAGCTCGGAGCAGTACTTC
d_call: -; clone_size: -; j_call: TRBJ2-7; v_call: TRBV5-1; cdr3_aa: CASSDRNYEQYF; cdr3_nt: TGCGCCAGCAGCGACAGAAACTACGAGCAGTACTTC
d_call: -; clone_size: -; j_call: TRBJ1-2; v_call: TRBV2; cdr3_aa: CASSDWDGYTF; cdr3_nt: TGTGCCAGCAGTGACTGGGATGGCTACACCTTC
d_call: -; clone_size: few; j_call: TRBJ2-5; v_call: TRBV28; cdr3_aa: CASSLGYQETQYF; cdr3_nt: TGTGCCAGCAGTTTGGGGTACCAAGAGACCCAGTACTTC
d_call: -; clone_size: -; j_call: TRBJ2-7; v_call: TRBV15; cdr3_aa: CATSRPPAGFSEQYF; cdr3_nt: TGTGCCACCAGCAGGCCACCAGCAGGGTTTAGCGAGCAGTACTTC
d_call: -; clone_size: -; j_call: TRBJ2-6; v_call: TRBV7-8; cdr3_aa: CASSSSSGANVLTF; cdr3_nt: TGTGCCAGCAGCTCAAGCTCTGGGGCCAACGTCCTGACTTTC
d_call: -; clone_size: -; j_call: TRBJ2-1; v_call: TRBV7-8; cdr3_aa: CASSVDRGRTSYNEQFF; cdr3_nt: TGTGCCAGCAGCGTCGACCGGGGGCGTACCTCCTACAATGAGCAGTTCTTC
d_call: -; clone_size: -; j_call: TRBJ2-5; v_call: TRBV2; cdr3_aa: CASSSVGEETQYF; cdr3_nt: TGTGCCAGCAGTTCGGTAGGGGAAGAGACCCAGTACTTC
d_call: TRBD1; clone_size: many; j_call: TRBJ1-2; v_call: TRBV4-1; cdr3_aa: CASSQVTGDGYTF; cdr3_nt: TGCGCCAGCAGCCAAGTGACAGGGGATGGCTACACCTTC
d_call: -; clone_size: -; j_call: TRBJ2-1; v_call: TRBV5-6; cdr3_aa: CASSPVGGSSYNEQFF; cdr3_nt: TGTGCCAGCAGCCCCGTGGGGGGAAGCTCCTACAATGAGCAGTTCTTC
d_call: TRBD2; clone_size: -; j_call: TRBJ2-1; v_call: TRBV13; cdr3_aa: CASSSRGLAGPLGFF; cdr3_nt: TGTGCCAGCAGCTCAAGAGGGCTAGCGGGTCCCCTTGGATTCTTC
d_call: -; clone_size: -; j_call: TRBJ2-7; v_call: TRBV11-2; cdr3_aa: CASSLGLDEQYF; cdr3_nt: TGTGCCAGCAGCTTAGGACTGGACGAGCAGTACTTC
d_call: TRBD2; clone_size: -; j_call: TRBJ2-5; v_call: TRBV5-1; cdr3_aa: CASRGSFSGSEIRGETQYF; cdr3_nt: TGCGCCAGCAGGGGTAGCTTTAGCGGGAGTGAGATACGCGGAGAGACCCAGTACTTC
d_call: TRBD2; clone_size: -; j_call: TRBJ2-1; v_call: TRBV9; cdr3_aa: CASSARSLAGANNEQFF; cdr3_nt: TGTGCCAGCAGCGCCCGGTCCCTAGCGGGAGCTAACAATGAGCAGTTCTTC
d_call: TRBD2; clone_size: -; j_call: TRBJ2-1; v_call: TRBV19; cdr3_aa: CASSDELASSYNEQFF; cdr3_nt: TGTGCCAGTAGTGACGAACTAGCGAGCTCCTACAATGAGCAGTTCTTC
d_call: TRBD2; clone_size: -; j_call: TRBJ2-7; v_call: TRBV9; cdr3_aa: CASSVDPIAGVYEQYF; cdr3_nt: TGTGCCAGCAGCGTAGACCCAATAGCGGGAGTCTACGAGCAGTACTTC
d_call: -; clone_size: -; j_call: TRBJ1-1; v_call: TRBV7-9; cdr3_aa: CASSLGKKAFF; cdr3_nt: TGTGCCAGCAGCTTAGGGAAAAAAGCTTTCTTT
d_call: -; clone_size: -; j_call: TRBJ1-1; v_call: TRBV6-5; cdr3_aa: CASSYNGGNTEAFF; cdr3_nt: TGTGCCAGCAGTTACAATGGGGGGAACACTGAAGCTTTCTTT
d_call: TRBD2; clone_size: -; j_call: TRBJ2-7; v_call: TRBV29-1; cdr3_aa: CSVEGVAGFGYEQYF; cdr3_nt: TGCAGCGTTGAAGGAGTAGCGGGATTTGGCTACGAGCAGTACTTC
d_call: TRBD2; clone_size: -; j_call: TRBJ2-1; v_call: TRBV5-1; cdr3_aa: CASSSTSGEQFF; cdr3_nt: TGCGCCAGCAGTTCGACTAGCGGTGAGCAGTTCTTC
d_call: -; clone_size: -; j_call: TRBJ2-3; v_call: TRBV11-2; cdr3_aa: CASSLMGDTQYF; cdr3_nt: TGTGCCAGCAGCCTTATGGGAGATACGCAGTATTTT
d_call: -; clone_size: few; j_call: TRBJ2-3; v_call: TRBV5-1; cdr3_aa: CASSPWGRLDTDTQYF; cdr3_nt: TGCGCCAGCAGCCCCTGGGGGCGCCTAGACACAGATACGCAGTATTTT
d_call: -; clone_size: -; j_call: TRBJ2-5; v_call: TRBV5-1; cdr3_aa: CASSPWGETQYF; cdr3_nt: TGCGCCAGCAGTCCGTGGGGAGAGACCCAGTACTTC
d_call: -; clone_size: few; j_call: TRBJ2-7; v_call: TRBV29-1; cdr3_aa: CSVEGQGYEQYF; cdr3_nt: TGCAGCGTTGAGGGGCAGGGATACGAGCAGTACTTC